A selection of T cell receptor beta chains follows, all from one sample in a study of OX40 agonist ivuxolimab in advanced cancers. The method was immunoSEQ multiplex PCR; TCRdb's version includes in-frame clones alone and lacks a portion of them. The data show approximately 70,000 clones, around 94% seen once. The source material was CD4+ or CD8+ T cells sorted from blood, sampled in a trial of the OX40 agonist ivuxolimab. The receptors shown here come from an adult with an advanced solid tumor such as melanoma, head and neck, liver or kidney cancer. The CDR3 runs from the conserved cysteine through the conserved F or W. D genes are given only for firm matches. A row's size may be missing; if present it is once, few, many or a size class.

J gene: TRBJ2-7; V gene: TRBV5-1; clone size: once; D gene: TRBD1; CDR3 protein: CASSVGGTGGIFYEQYF; CDR3 DNA: TGCGCCAGCAGCGTTGGCGGGACAGGGGGCATCTTCTACGAGCAGTACTTC
J gene: TRBJ1-1; V gene: TRBV7-8; clone size: NA; D gene: NA; CDR3 protein: CASSLGSNTEAFF; CDR3 DNA: TGTGCCAGCAGCCTCGGGTCCAACACTGAAGCTTTCTTT
J gene: TRBJ2-3; V gene: TRBV9; clone size: NA; D gene: NA; CDR3 protein: CASSVWGDTQYF; CDR3 DNA: TGTGCCAGCAGCGTATGGGGGGATACGCAGTATTTT
J gene: TRBJ2-7; V gene: TRBV30; clone size: NA; D gene: NA; CDR3 protein: CAWSETGNYEQYF; CDR3 DNA: TGTGCCTGGAGTGAGACAGGTAACTACGAGCAGTACTTC
J gene: TRBJ2-7; V gene: TRBV6-6; clone size: NA; D gene: TRBD1; CDR3 protein: CASSYSGQGAYEQYF; CDR3 DNA: TGTGCCAGCAGTTACTCGGGACAGGGGGCCTACGAGCAGTACTTC
J gene: TRBJ2-3; V gene: TRBV27; clone size: NA; D gene: TRBD1; CDR3 protein: CASSTTGTGGTDTQYF; CDR3 DNA: TGTGCCAGCAGTACTACCGGGACAGGGGGCACAGATACGCAGTATTTT
J gene: TRBJ2-3; V gene: TRBV4-3; clone size: NA; D gene: TRBD2; CDR3 protein: CASSQGFRLAGIADTQYF; CDR3 DNA: TGCGCCAGCAGCCAAGGGTTTCGACTAGCGGGGATTGCAGATACGCAGTATTTT
J gene: TRBJ1-1; V gene: TRBV28; clone size: NA; D gene: TRBD1; CDR3 protein: CASRRTGLLNTEAFF; CDR3 DNA: TGTGCCAGCAGACGGACAGGCCTCTTGAACACTGAAGCTTTCTTT
J gene: TRBJ1-4; V gene: TRBV6-5; clone size: NA; D gene: NA; CDR3 protein: CASSYSNAVNEKLFF; CDR3 DNA: TGTGCCAGCAGTTACTCGAATGCAGTCAATGAAAAACTGTTTTTT
J gene: TRBJ1-4; V gene: TRBV2; clone size: once; D gene: NA; CDR3 protein: CASSEGGTRGEKLFF; CDR3 DNA: TGTGCCAGCAGTGAAGGAGGGACTCGGGGTGAAAAACTGTTTTTT
J gene: TRBJ2-7; V gene: TRBV27; clone size: NA; D gene: TRBD1; CDR3 protein: CASSLGTGSEQYF; CDR3 DNA: TGTGCCAGCAGTTTAGGGACAGGGAGCGAGCAGTACTTC
J gene: TRBJ2-5; V gene: TRBV4-1; clone size: NA; D gene: NA; CDR3 protein: CASSPPVGIHETQYF; CDR3 DNA: TGCGCCAGCAGCCCCCCCGTGGGGATCCACGAGACCCAGTACTTC
J gene: TRBJ2-7; V gene: TRBV5-6; clone size: NA; D gene: NA; CDR3 protein: CASSLRQSYEQYF; CDR3 DNA: TGTGCCAGCAGCTTGCGGCAGTCCTACGAGCAGTACTTC